This T cell receptor (beta chain) emerged from a study of molecular identifiers for immune sequencing clone quantification. At least ten counts were recorded for this clonotype. This CDR3 comprises 14 residues. The germline V and J ends were trimmed by 1 base and 0 bases, with 8 bases remaining between them. Germline V gene lookup returns CDR1 GTSNPN and CDR2 SVGIG (reference sequence). One entry per CDR3 protein results from TCRdb running MiXCR on the PCR reads. The sample consists of a few hundred thousand distinct CDR3 sequences, around 25% of them appearing once. This TCR was sampled from a human donor in good health. Some libraries in this study had Jurkat cell RNA spiked in. The rearrangement links TRBV30 to TRBJ2-3, with D unresolved. Source material: naive CD8+ T cells from blood, with Jurkat cell RNA spiked in. Subset described: FACS-sorted CD8+CD4-CCR7+CD45RA+ naive T cells. CDR3 region: CAWSAAASTDTQYF. The CDR3, as DNA: TGTGCCTGGAGTGCAGCAGCCAGCACAGATACGCAGTATTTT.